The 32 T cell receptor beta chains given below trace back to one sample, sequenced in a study of control samples from healthy donors and cancer patients. Only in-frame clones appear in the TCRdb table, and some are missing; sequencing was by immunoSEQ multiplex PCR. Of more than 100,000 clones in the sample, roughly 90% were seen once. Sequenced sample: blood. These TCRs come from a woman younger than 30 in good health.

The chain joins TRBV27 to TRBJ1-5, with 9 bases aligning to TRBD1. Losses at the gene ends were 5 bases for V and 6 bases for J; bases not matched to a gene: 5. Germline V CDR1 and CDR2: MNHEY, SMNVEV (reference sequence). CDR3 length equals 14 residues. CDR3 nucleotide sequence: TGTGCCAGCAGTCAATGGGGACAGGGTCAGCCCCAGCATTTT. Translated: CASSQWGQGQPQHF.

As regards this clone: At one of its ends the junction is not consistent with the germline gene, which may arise from a read error. V gene TRBV4-3 combines with J gene TRBJ2-1; a weak D match, TRBD2 (6 bases). Germline V gives CDR1 LGHNA, CDR2 YSLEER. This CDR3 has 16 amino acids. The CDR3 protein is CASSQESGVSNNEQFF. The CDR3 region has the DNA TGCGCCAGCAGCCAAGAATCGGGAGTCTCCAACAATGAGCAGTTCTTC.

This clone was seen a few times. V is TRBV11-2 and J is TRBJ2-7, with D maybe TRBD2 (5 bases). Germline CDR1 reads SGHAT; CDR2 reads FQNNGV. Trimming pared 1 base from V and 0 bases from J, leaving 7 bases between. The CDR3 contains 14 residues. CDR3: CASSLAGFSYEQYF. In DNA, the CDR3 is TGTGCCAGCAGCTTAGCGGGATTCTCCTACGAGCAGTACTTC.

The CDR3 coding sequence is TGTGCCATCAGTAAAACAGATACGCAGTATTTT. This encodes CAISKTDTQYF. The rearrangement joins TRBV10-3 to TRBJ2-3; D is ambiguous. Between the trimmed V and J ends, which lost 5 bases and 3 bases, there was a span of 3 bases. CDR1 ENHRY and CDR2 SYGVKD come from the germline V gene. CDR3 size: 11 residues.

The V call is TRBV5-1, the J call TRBJ1-1; TRBD1 matches at 7 bases. This CDR3 is built from 21 residues. The ends lost 0 bases at V and 4 bases at J; junction bases unmatched: 24. The germline V gene has CDR1 SGHRS and CDR2 YFSETQ. CDR3 sequence (DNA): TGCGCCAGCAGCTTGGCCAGGGGGGCGGTCAGGGGAGTAACTACGGGCACTGAAGCTTTCTTT. Translated: CASSLARGAVRGVTTGTEAFF.

The chain couples TRBV10-3 to TRBJ1-1; the D is unclear. This CDR3 comprises 16 residues. Germline V gives CDR1 ENHRY, CDR2 SYGVKD. Trimming removed 0 bases at V and 2 bases at J, with 13 bases between. Here the CDR3 reads CAISESEGRYNTEAFF. The DNA of the CDR3 is TGTGCCATCAGTGAGTCCGAGGGTAGGTACAACACTGAAGCTTTCTTT.

The rearrangement uses TRBV7-9 and TRBJ2-3; 9 bases align to TRBD1. CDR3 size: 15 residues. V was clipped by 5 bases and J by 3 bases; unmatched bases: 6. CDR1 and CDR2 from the germline V gene are SEHNR and FQNEAQ (reference sequence). CDR3 nucleotide sequence: TGTGCCAGCAGCCTACAGGGGGCGAAGACAGATACGCAGTATTTT. Encoded protein: CASSLQGAKTDTQYF.

Many counts were recorded for this clone. The rearrangement uses TRBV10-1 and TRBJ2-2, with no clear D. In germline, CDR1 is WNHNN, CDR2 SYGVQD (reference sequence). With 2 bases removed from V and 1 base from J, the gap between germline ends came to 2 bases. The CDR3 length is 13 residues. The CDR3 DNA reads TGCGCCAGCAGTGAGGGGAACACCGGGGAGCTGTTTTTT. This codes for CASSEGNTGELFF.

The chain employs TRBV2 and TRBJ2-7, with D possibly matching TRBD1 (5 bases). Germline V lookup: CDR1 SNHLY, CDR2 FYNNEI. V lost 5 bases, J lost 4 bases, and 18 bases lay in between. The CDR3 is 15 residues long. DNA for the CDR3: TGTGCCAGCAGTTCCCTCTTAGCCCAGGGTTACGAGCAGTACTTC. As protein: CASSSLLAQGYEQYF. The full variable domain, with the rest looked up from reference TRBV2 and TRBJ2-7, is EPEVTQTPSHQVTQMGQEVILRCVPISNHLYFYWYRQILGQKVEFLVSFYNNEISEKSEIFDDQFSVERPDGSNFTLKIRSTKLEDSAMYFCASSSLLAQGYEQYFGPGTRLTVT.

The chain has TRBV9 and TRBJ2-2; D is unclear. V was clipped by 4 bases and J by 4 bases, with 11 bases between them. This CDR3 has 14 residues. Germline assignment: CDR1 SGDLS and CDR2 YYNGEE. In nucleotides, the CDR3 is TGTGCCAGCAGCCCGAACCCCCCCACCGGGGAGCTGTTTTTT. Residues: CASSPNPPTGELFF.

J is TRBJ2-7 and V is TRBV4-2, with unresolved D. CDR1 is LGHNA, CDR2 YNFKEQ, per germline. The V and J ends lost 1 base and 2 bases respectively, with 12 bases between them. This CDR3 region has 15 residues. This CDR3 is CASSQASAGPYEQYF. In DNA, the CDR3 is TGTGCCAGCAGCCAAGCTTCGGCAGGACCCTACGAGCAGTACTTC.

The DNA for the CDR3 is TGCAGTGCTAGTAAATGGAACACCGGGGAGCTGTTTTTT. It encodes CSASKWNTGELFF. The chain is built from TRBV20-1 and TRBJ2-2; D is uncertain. The V and J ends lost 3 bases and 1 base respectively, with 6 bases between them. The CDR3 runs to 13 residues. Germline assignment: CDR1 DFQATT and CDR2 SNEGSKA (reference sequence).

The chain has TRBV9 and TRBJ1-2, with 7 nucleotides matching TRBD1. V was clipped by 0 bases and J by 4 bases; unmatched bases: 6. The V gene's germline CDR1 is SGDLS and CDR2 YYNGEE. The CDR3 covers 15 residues. CDR3 in amino acids: CASSVGLGGGYGYTF. The DNA for the CDR3 is TGTGCCAGCAGCGTAGGTTTAGGGGGCGGCTATGGCTACACCTTC.

This clone ranks as medium-sized. CDR3 protein: CASSRDREVTDTQYF. The CDR3 bases are TGCGCCAGCAGCCGGGACAGGGAAGTAACAGATACGCAGTATTTT. The chain links TRBV4-3 to TRBJ2-3; 9 bases line up with TRBD1. This CDR3 is 15 amino acids long. Germline loops: CDR1 LGHNA, CDR2 YSLEER. With 4 bases clipped from V and 3 bases from J, the junction kept 5 bases outside the gene matches.

The chain has TRBV4-2 and TRBJ2-2; D call uncertain. The CDR3 has 16 residues. CDR1 is LGHNA, CDR2 YNFKEQ, per germline. Between the trimmed V and J ends, which lost 0 bases and 1 base, there was a span of 9 bases. The DNA for the CDR3 is TGTGCCAGCAGCCAAGATGCTAGACAGAACACCGGGGAGCTGTTTTTT. Its translation is CASSQDARQNTGELFF.

This clone was observed a single time. The rearrangement uses TRBV9 and TRBJ2-7; 11 nucleotides line up with TRBD2. Germline V gene lookup returns CDR1 SGDLS and CDR2 YYNGEE. The CDR3 length is 18 residues. J gave up 4 bases and V 4 bases, and 16 bases lay outside the gene matches. CDR3 protein: CASSPAGLAEVGGYEQYF. The CDR3 bases are TGTGCCAGCAGCCCCGCGGGACTAGCGGAGGTAGGCGGGTACGAGCAGTACTTC.

The gene calls are TRBV7-9 and TRBJ2-7, with D perhaps TRBD1 (5 bases). Germline V gene data show CDR1 as SEHNR and CDR2 as FQNEAQ (reference sequence). V lost 2 bases and J lost 0, with 20 bases in between. This CDR3 contains 18 residues. CDR3 sequence reads: CASSLSGQGRRVSYEQYF. As DNA, the CDR3 is TGTGCCAGCAGCTTATCGGGTCAGGGCCGAAGAGTCTCCTACGAGCAGTACTTC.

The V call is TRBV4-3, the J call TRBJ1-1; 12 bases match TRBD1. Trimming at V came to 1 base and at J to 8 bases, leaving 14 bases not matched to a gene. CDR1 is LGHNA, CDR2 YSLEER, per germline. The CDR3 is made up of 18 amino acids. The CDR3 region has the DNA TGCGCCAGCAGCCAAGGTTCGGGCACCGGGACAGGGGGCTCCGAAGCTTTCTTT. Its translation is CASSQGSGTGTGGSEAFF.

The rearrangement uses TRBV7-2 and TRBJ1-6; 7 nucleotides line up with TRBD1. V lost 5 bases, J lost 7 bases, and 11 bases stayed unmatched. This CDR3 has 16 amino acids. In germline, CDR1 is SGHTA, CDR2 FQGNSA. The CDR3 loop is CASSPPTGLGNSPLHF. DNA of the CDR3: TGTGCCAGCAGCCCACCGACAGGGTTGGGGAATTCACCCCTCCACTTT.

The rearrangement uses TRBV18 and TRBJ2-6; 7 nucleotides line up with TRBD1. With V trimmed by 6 bases and J by 0 bases, 8 bases remained unmatched. The CDR3 covers 17 residues. Germline V gives CDR1 KGHSH, CDR2 LQKENI. The CDR3 region has the DNA TGTGCCAGCTCCCACCGGGACAGCTACTCTGGGGCCAACGTCCTGACTTTC. It yields the protein CASSHRDSYSGANVLTF.

V is TRBV29-1 and J is TRBJ2-7; TRBD2 agrees at 12 bases. Germline loops: CDR1 SQVTM, CDR2 ANQGSEA. The CDR3 is 16 amino acids. V shed 5 bases, J shed 2 bases, and the junction held 10 bases outside the gene matches. The CDR3 bases are TGCAGCGTTCAGGGACTAGCGGGCGTTTTTCCCTACGAGCAGTACTTC. Its protein is CSVQGLAGVFPYEQYF.

The count of this clone is one. The J gene is TRBJ2-1, the V gene TRBV7-3, with 11 bases lining up with TRBD1. This CDR3 comprises 15 residues. CDR1 is SGHTA, CDR2 FQGTGA, per germline. V shed 5 bases and J 8 bases; nucleotides not matched to a gene: 8. CDR3 in DNA: TGTGCCAGCAGCATCGGACAGGGGGCGTTCGATGAGCAGTTCTTC. Translation gives CASSIGQGAFDEQFF.

The chain carries TRBV6-5 and TRBJ1-3; 7 bases fit TRBD1. The CDR3 runs 16 residues. The junction had 8 bases not matched to a gene; V was cut back by 2 bases and J by 4 bases. The germline V gene encodes CDR1 MNHEY and CDR2 SVGAGI. CDR3 loop: CASSYLSRQGGNTIYF. CDR3 sequence (DNA): TGTGCCAGCAGTTACCTGTCTAGACAGGGAGGAAACACCATATATTTT.

This sequence joins TRBV6-2 or TRBV6-3 and TRBJ2-1, with 8 bases matching TRBD2. The CDR3 contains 15 residues. V lost 1 base and J lost 4; bases outside the gene matches: 3. The germline V gene encodes CDR1 MNHEY and CDR2 SVGEGT. CDR3 sequence: CASSYFSGAYNEQFF. DNA of the CDR3: TGTGCCAGCAGTTACTTTAGCGGGGCTTACAATGAGCAGTTCTTC.

The rearrangement joins TRBV30 to TRBJ2-5; 9 nucleotides match TRBD1. The ends lost 3 bases at V and 4 bases at J; junction bases unmatched: 9. The CDR3 length is 15 residues. The germline gives CDR1 GTSNPN, CDR2 SVGIG (reference sequence). DNA for the CDR3: TGTGCCTGGAGCAGAGGGGCGACAGGGGGAGAGACCCAGTACTTC. It specifies CAWSRGATGGETQYF. The variable domain in full, completed from reference TRBV30 and TRBJ2-5, reads SQTIHQWPATLVQPVGSPLSLECTVEGTSNPNLYWYRQAAGRGLQLLFYSVGIGQISSEVPQNLSASRPQDRQFILSSKKLLLSDSGFYLCAWSRGATGGETQYFGPGTRLLVL.

The rearrangement uses TRBV5-4 and TRBJ2-7, with 8 bases aligning to TRBD1. Trimming removed 0 bases from V and 4 bases from J; junction bases left unmatched: 12. The CDR3 totals 17 residues. In germline, CDR1 is SGHNT, CDR2 YYREEE (reference sequence). CDR3 sequence reads: CASSLAPTGGSRYEQYF. Written as DNA, the CDR3 is TGTGCCAGCAGCTTGGCTCCTACAGGGGGGAGTAGGTACGAGCAGTACTTC.

The chain joins TRBV19 to TRBJ1-6; TRBD1 aligns across 7 bases. J lost 7 bases, V lost 8 bases, and 11 bases had no gene match. The CDR3 spans 15 residues. Germline V lookup: CDR1 LNHDA, CDR2 SQIVND (reference sequence). CDR3 in amino acids: CASSIWGQSNSPLHF. CDR3 in DNA: TGTGCCAGTTCAATATGGGGACAGTCGAATTCACCCCTCCACTTT.

The rearrangement uses TRBV7-2 and TRBJ2-7, with TRBD1 identical over 7 bases. The germline V gene encodes CDR1 SGHTA and CDR2 FQGNSA. V was clipped by 1 base and J by 3 bases; unmatched bases: 9. This CDR3 is built from 16 residues. This CDR3 is CASSLVAKGAGYEQYF. In DNA form, the CDR3 reads TGTGCCAGCAGCTTAGTCGCTAAGGGGGCGGGCTACGAGCAGTACTTC.

The CDR3 nucleotides are TGTGCCAGTAGTGAAGGGGGCAGGGGGCGCTCCTATGGCTACACCTTC. Its protein product is CASSEGGRGRSYGYTF. V is TRBV19 and J is TRBJ1-2, with 8 bases matching TRBD1. This CDR3 has 16 residues. Germline V gene data show CDR1 as LNHDA and CDR2 as SQIVND (reference sequence). V shed 5 bases and J 4 bases; nucleotides not matched to a gene: 12.

This rearrangement joins TRBV7-2 to TRBJ2-2; D unresolved. CDR3 length: 13 amino acids. The germline V gene has CDR1 SGHTA and CDR2 FQGNSA. V was cut by 2 bases and J by 4 bases, with 5 bases left in between. DNA of the CDR3: TGTGCCAGCAGCTTAATTCCCACCGGGGAGCTGTTTTTT. This translates into CASSLIPTGELFF.

The rearrangement uses TRBV19 and TRBJ2-7; 10 bases fit TRBD2. V was clipped by 6 bases and J by 9 bases; unmatched bases: 11. There are 14 residues in the CDR3. Looked up from germline, CDR1 is LNHDA and CDR2 is SQIVND (reference sequence). The CDR3 DNA is TGTGCCAGTAGCCCCGGTCTAGCGGGAGTTTCGCAGTACTTC. Its protein is CASSPGLAGVSQYF. The full variable domain, rest sourced from reference TRBV19 and TRBJ2-7, is DGGITQSPKYLFRKEGQNVTLSCEQNLNHDAMYWYRQDPGQGLRLIYYSQIVNDFQKGDIAEGYSVSREKKESFPLTVTSAQKNPTAFYLCASSPGLAGVSQYFGPGTRLTVT.

The DNA for the CDR3 is TGTGCCAGCAGTTTCCAATCCGGGGAGCTGTTTTTT. Protein: CASSFQSGELFF. The chain combines TRBV28 with TRBJ2-2, with no clear D. This CDR3 comprises 12 residues. Germline V gene lookup returns CDR1 MDHEN and CDR2 SYDVKM. V lost 3 bases, J lost 6 bases, and 5 bases lay in between.